These 2 T cell receptor beta chains were all obtained from the same sample, sequenced in a study of blood T cell repertoires in COVID-19. Libraries were prepared by immunoSEQ multiplex PCR; TCRdb keeps only in-frame clonotypes and omits some of them. Of roughly 130,000 clones detected, roughly 84% appear once; the ten largest clones hold about an eighth. Sequenced: peripheral blood. These receptors came from a woman aged 25 to 45 who had recovered from COVID-19.

The genes are TRBV3-1 (or the pseudogene TRBV3-2) and TRBJ2-3; 12 positions match TRBD2. V lost 5 bases to trimming and J lost 9 bases; unmatched junction nucleotides: 12. The CDR3 extends over 16 amino acids. CDR1 and CDR2 (germline): LGHDT, YNNKEL (reference sequence). Here the CDR3 DNA reads TGTGCCAGCAGCATCCGGACTAGCGGGGCCGTGGGGACGCAGTATTTT. Its protein is CASSIRTSGAVGTQYF.

J is TRBJ2-5 and V is TRBV11-2, with D uncertain. V lost 4 bases and J lost 0, with 3 bases in between. CDR1 is SGHAT, CDR2 FQNNGV, per germline. This CDR3 region has 12 residues. The CDR3 DNA follows: TGTGCCAGCAGCTACTACCAAGAGACCCAGTACTTC. Its protein is CASSYYQETQYF.